This T cell receptor (beta chain) was captured by sequencing in a study of cytomegalovirus exposure and HLA in healthy donors (dated by TCRdb to 2016 to 2017). For the study in its entirety: An earlier analysis of several hundred of the donors reported approximately 300 Gb of sequence data and some 110 million unique TCR beta sequences obtained from 180 million or so T cells. In the later analysis, no new phenotypic data were used to find candidate immune exposures; instead, reliance was placed on TCR beta sequences and their occurrence across donors. Genome-wide SNP genotypes for about 55% of the roughly 670 donors were used in a later genetic analysis, which treated that subset as a discovery cohort. Across some 400 genotyped donors of the cohort, an average of approximately 240,000 unique TCR beta nucleotide sequences per donor were sequenced, and about a sixth of those sequences were non-productive. An early release covering over 500 HLA-typed donors comprised roughly 300 gigabases of sequencing data and tens of millions of unique TCR sequences. Typing coverage differed by locus: A, B, C, DRB1 and DQB1 were typed in about 629-640 donors, DQA1 in 522, DPA1 in some 570, and DPB1 in just under 490. The study used immunosequencing to profile the T cell repertoires of approximately 630 subjects and linked those repertoires to cytomegalovirus serostatus. Among the roughly 370 genotyped donors, 81% belonged to the genetic ancestry cluster associated with self-reported Caucasian donors. In a later analysis, previously published TCR beta repertoires from 600 to 850 donors were re-analyzed and high-resolution HLA genotyping was added so that TCR occurrence patterns could be studied. HLA typing included class I and class II loci at four-digit resolution. Donor age, sex, ethnicity and CMV serostatus were collected together with the repertoire data. Every repertoire in the discovery cohort had been generated on one and the same sequencing platform. To predict cytomegalovirus infection status, the study combined high-throughput TCR immunosequencing, statistical association of individual TCRs with disease status, and machine learning. To decide whether each TCR beta V gene segment behaved as functional or pseudogenic, an earlier analysis of nearly 600 of the donors relied on high-throughput TCR beta sequencing. A separate validation cohort of about 110 different subjects was used in addition to the approximately 640-subject first cohort. Because of strong linkage in the cohort, roughly five DR-DQ haplotypes were treated as single units for association and clustering. The study aimed to test whether cataloging public T cell receptors could reveal signatures of past pathogen exposure.

The paper's findings and limits, for the study overall: A later analysis found that most CMV-associated TCR beta chains appeared HLA-restricted, with HLA associations seemingly driven largely by CMV exposure. The authors suggested that the approach could potentially be extended to other disease states and immunological phenotypes. An earlier analysis of approximately 600 of the donors showed that most TCR beta V segments appeared in productive rearrangements either about 87% or about 30% of the time, which broadly matched IMGT annotations. The only immune exposure information available for the cohort was CMV serostatus. The presence/absence analyses assumed that sequencing depth was roughly uniform across donors, and that assumption may not be true. Correlated functional status among segregating V segments might reflect linkage disequilibrium, but an unknown experimental factor could not be ruled out. Over 15 rarely observed V segments, including chromosome 9 orphons, were excluded from the earlier analysis of just under 600 of the donors because counts were too low. A further reported finding was that TCR beta sequences accurately predicted the HLA-A and HLA-B alleles for most subjects in the first cohort. The study listed approximately 150 TCR beta chains as associated with cytomegalovirus. In vitro tests confirmed that a few of the cytomegalovirus-associated TCR beta chains recognize cytomegalovirus antigens. A later analysis found that HLA-associated TCR beta chains were more clonally expanded and had lower generation probabilities than equally common non-associated chains. Compared with the approximately 670-donor mean, donors in an Asian-associated ancestry cluster had fewer N-insertions in productive TCRs, according to a later genetic analysis. Several of the top co-occurrence clusters appeared to be linked to parvovirus B19, influenza, CMV and Epstein-Barr virus, according to a later analysis. The classifier was reported to diagnose cytomegalovirus status with high specificity and sensitivity in both the original and validation cohorts. A later analysis associated about 18,000 TCR beta sequences with specific HLA alleles at a false discovery rate of 0.05. When HLA alleles, especially DR and DQ, strongly co-occurred, attributing TCR associations to individual alleles was difficult. In a later genetic analysis, a missense DCLRE1C variant was associated with V-gene and J-gene trimming of TCR beta chains, and the association was replicated in an independent cohort. Because HLA typing was missing for some donors at each locus, association tests included only the typed subset. A cluster of highly shared sequence variants was judged likely to be a technical artifact of the sequencing pipeline. Across donors, most TCR sequences were observed very rarely, whereas some public TCRs were present in many individuals. Some IMGT-functional V segments, including TRBV6-2 and TRBV6-3, could not be distinguished by the 87-base-pair reads and were therefore excluded. In a later analysis, TCR association rates were found to vary across HLA loci, with the most associated TCRs seen for DRB1 alleles and the fewest for HLA-C alleles. The cohort was sequenced for TCR beta chains only, and without alpha or paired-chain data the features that could be detected were limited.

Libraries were prepared through the immunoSEQ multiplex PCR assay. For the multiplex PCR, a mixture combining 60 forward primers for TCR Vbeta segments and 13 reverse primers for TCR Jbeta segments was used. Amplification of the CDR3 region of rearranged TCR beta genes was performed with a multiplex PCR assay on genomic DNA. On the Illumina HiSeq System, the amplified TCR beta libraries were sequenced as 87-base-pair reads. The study's own analysis went as follows. In a later analysis, some 80 million unique TCR beta chains were counted across the roughly 610 repertoires, and roughly 10 million of these chains were shared by at least two donors. A nearest-neighbor algorithm error-corrected the raw reads and collapsed the reads into unique sequences, merging closely related sequences to remove PCR and sequencing errors. CDR3 sequences were aligned to IMGT reference sequences to assign V, D and J gene segments. Each retained sequence needed at least a six-nucleotide match to both a V gene segment and a J gene segment. Rearrangements were called productive when the CDR3 lacked stop codons and stayed in frame with V and J; all others were non-productive. Following IMGT convention, CDR3 was defined as the stretch from the second conserved V-encoded cysteine up to the conserved J-encoded phenylalanine. In an earlier analysis of 500 to 650 of the donors, sequences lacking an unambiguous match to a single V gene segment were excluded. In an earlier analysis of 587 of the donors, a V segment was called functional when productive rearrangements were above 56.7%, and segregating when the standard deviation between donors exceeded 5%. To diagnose cytomegalovirus status from the catalog of TCR beta chain sequences, a statistical classification framework was built. A later analysis assigned V and J genes by comparing TCR nucleotide sequences with IMGT/GENE-DB human TR gene sequences. Using the TCRdist pipeline, a later analysis assigned CDR3 sequences along with most-parsimonious VDJ recombination scenarios. A later analysis defined each TCR beta chain by its CDR3 amino acid sequence plus V-gene family, and excluded reads lacking a unique V-gene family. As a way to deal with suspected cross-contamination and a sequencing artifact, a later analysis dropped hundreds of nucleotide sequences that were highly shared and had low generation probability. For each public chain, a later analysis derived a clonal expansion index from normalized ranks of inferred template counts within each repertoire. Generation probabilities in a later analysis came from a VDJ recombination model fitted to out-of-frame rearrangements, and those results were checked against IGoR. In a later analysis, hypergeometric tests were used to score TCR-TCR, TCR-HLA and TCR-CMV co-occurrence, with a repertoire-size bias correction applied to TCR pairs. To estimate false discovery rates, a later analysis permuted the HLA or CMV assignments 20 times. In a later analysis, co-occurring TCRs were grouped using DBSCAN, with TCRdist sequence similarity added in when clustering inside HLA-allele-positive subsets. Repertoires with fewer than 30,000 or more than 120,000 public chains, plus five repertoires with anomalous nucleotide sharing, were excluded from co-occurrence clustering. Drawn from immuneACCESS, this table holds only the in-frame rearrangements with V and J called that TCRdb kept. Clones are partly lost; checked studies trace under half to an unresolved V gene and leave the rest unexplained. V and J calls and clone size are those listed in that table; D and trimming were worked out from the DNA. The sample data list about 160,000 clones, and roughly 79% of these were observed just once. The ten largest clonotypes hold roughly 7% of the sample.

A remark on this clone: Which antigen it targets is not known. Base qualities are not at hand, and no much larger clone is one base apart.

In total, 666 healthy bone marrow donors made up the cohort. All cohort members were sampled while nominally healthy, although unrecorded immune exposures were likely present. The donor was CMV seropositive and belonged to the group of 250 to 300 seropositive cohort members. A peripheral blood sample was provided by each donor, and peripheral blood mononuclear cells were used for TCR beta sequencing. The Qiagen DNeasy Blood Extraction Kit was used to extract genomic DNA from the blood cell samples. The germline V gene encodes CDR1 SGHKS and CDR2 YYEKEE (reference sequence). The CDR3, cysteine through phenylalanine, is 16 amino acids long. Only the CDR3 part of the read is kept: 48 bases, read in frame from the first base. V loses 4 bases of germline sequence and J loses 4 bases, and the interval between the two ends is 20 bases.

The rearrangement combines TRBV5-5 with TRBJ1-2, with TRBD1 as a weak D call on 6 bases. The specimen was PBMCs. The receptor comes from a woman aged 35 to 49 in good health and CMV-seropositive. The CDR3 is CASSGDTGPSIYGYTF. The DNA is as follows: TGTGCCAGCAGCGGGGACACAGGCCCCAGCATCTATGGCTACACCTTC.